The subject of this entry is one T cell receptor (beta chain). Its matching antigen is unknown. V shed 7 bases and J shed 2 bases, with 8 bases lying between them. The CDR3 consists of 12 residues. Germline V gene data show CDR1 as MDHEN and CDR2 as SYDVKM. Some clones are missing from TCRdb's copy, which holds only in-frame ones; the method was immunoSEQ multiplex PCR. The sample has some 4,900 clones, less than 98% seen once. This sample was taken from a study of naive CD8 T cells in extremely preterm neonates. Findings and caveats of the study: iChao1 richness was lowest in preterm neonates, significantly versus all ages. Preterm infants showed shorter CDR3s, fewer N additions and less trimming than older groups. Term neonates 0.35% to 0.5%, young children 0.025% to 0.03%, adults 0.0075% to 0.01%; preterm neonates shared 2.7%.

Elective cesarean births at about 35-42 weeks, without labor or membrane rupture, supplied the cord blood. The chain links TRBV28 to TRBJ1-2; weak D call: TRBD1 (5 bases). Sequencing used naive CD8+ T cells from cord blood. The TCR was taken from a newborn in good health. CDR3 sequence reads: CASTGENYGYTF. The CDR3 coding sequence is TGTGCCAGCACGGGGGAGAACTATGGCTACACCTTC.